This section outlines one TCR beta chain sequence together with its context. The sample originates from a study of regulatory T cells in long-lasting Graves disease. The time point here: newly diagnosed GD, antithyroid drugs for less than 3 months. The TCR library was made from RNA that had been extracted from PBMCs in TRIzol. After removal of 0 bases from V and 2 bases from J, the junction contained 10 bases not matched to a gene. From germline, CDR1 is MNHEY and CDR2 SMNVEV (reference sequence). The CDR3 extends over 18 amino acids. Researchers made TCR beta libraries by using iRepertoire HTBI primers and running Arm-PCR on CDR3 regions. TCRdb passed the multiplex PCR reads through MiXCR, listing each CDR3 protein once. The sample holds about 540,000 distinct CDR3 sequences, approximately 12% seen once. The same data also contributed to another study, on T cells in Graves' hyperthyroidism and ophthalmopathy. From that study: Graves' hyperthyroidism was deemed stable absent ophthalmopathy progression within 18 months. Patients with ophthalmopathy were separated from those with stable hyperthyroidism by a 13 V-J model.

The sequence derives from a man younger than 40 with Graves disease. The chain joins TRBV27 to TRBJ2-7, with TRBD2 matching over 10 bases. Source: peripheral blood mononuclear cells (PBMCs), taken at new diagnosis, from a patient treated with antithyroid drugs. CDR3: CASSLSSVLAGVAYEQYF. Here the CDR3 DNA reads TGTGCCAGCAGTTTATCGAGCGTCCTAGCGGGAGTCGCCTACGAGCAGTACTTC.